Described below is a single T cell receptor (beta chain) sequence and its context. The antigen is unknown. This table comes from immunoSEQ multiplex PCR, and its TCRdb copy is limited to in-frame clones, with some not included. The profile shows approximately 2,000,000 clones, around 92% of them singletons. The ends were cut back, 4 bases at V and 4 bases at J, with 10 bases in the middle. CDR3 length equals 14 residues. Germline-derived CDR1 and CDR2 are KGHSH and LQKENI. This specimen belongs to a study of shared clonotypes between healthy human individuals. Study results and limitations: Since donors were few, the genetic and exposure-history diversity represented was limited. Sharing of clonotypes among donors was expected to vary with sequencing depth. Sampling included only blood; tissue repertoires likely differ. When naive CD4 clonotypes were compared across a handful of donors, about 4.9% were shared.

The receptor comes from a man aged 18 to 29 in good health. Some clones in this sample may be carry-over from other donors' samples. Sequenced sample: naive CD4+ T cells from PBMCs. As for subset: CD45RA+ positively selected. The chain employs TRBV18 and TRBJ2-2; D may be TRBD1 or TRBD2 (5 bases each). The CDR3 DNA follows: TGTGCCAGCTCACTTAGGGACGGCACCGGGGAGCTGTTTTTT. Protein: CASSLRDGTGELFF. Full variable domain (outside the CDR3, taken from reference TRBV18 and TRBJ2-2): NAGVMQNPRHLVRRRGQEARLRCSPMKGHSHVYWYRQLPEEGLKFMVYLQKENIIDESGMPKERFSAEFPKEGPSILRIQQVVRGDSAAYFCASSLRDGTGELFFGEGSRLTVL.